This passage covers 26 T cell receptor beta chains from one sample sequenced in a study of cytomegalovirus exposure and HLA in healthy donors. TCRdb keeps only in-frame clones here, not all; method: immunoSEQ multiplex PCR. The sample shows tens of thousands of clones, approximately 93% of them seen only once. Sequencing was done on a sample of PBMCs. All receptors come from a young woman in good health and CMV-seronegative.

V usage is TRBV4-1 and J usage is TRBJ2-1; unclear D gene. Trimming shortened V by 1 base and J by 9 bases, and 4 bases separated the two germline ends. Germline lookup yields CDR1 MGHRA and CDR2 YSYEKL. The CDR3 consists of 11 residues. The DNA of the CDR3 is TGCGCCAGCAGCCAAGGGCCTGAGCAGTTCTTC. As protein: CASSQGPEQFF.

The chain couples TRBV5-1 to TRBJ2-3; 7 bases are a match to TRBD1. CDR1 is SGHRS and CDR2 is YFSETQ in the germline V gene. Trimming removed 1 base from V and 0 bases from J; junction bases left unmatched: 5. The CDR3 spans 16 residues. The DNA of the CDR3 is TGCGCCAGCAGCTTGCTAGGGGGCTCTAGCACAGATACGCAGTATTTT. As protein: CASSLLGGSSTDTQYF.

The chain couples TRBV19 to TRBJ1-5; 7 bases are a match to TRBD1. Per germline, CDR1 LNHDA and CDR2 SQIVND (reference sequence). The CDR3 is 16 amino acids. J was trimmed by 3 bases and V by 2 bases; bases with no gene match: 7. The CDR3 DNA sequence: TGTGCCAGTAGTATATTCGGGACAGCTAACAATCAGCCCCAGCATTTT. This encodes CASSIFGTANNQPQHF.

The CDR3, as DNA: TGTGCCAGCAGCTCCCCAGGACTAGGTATATCCTACGAGCAGTACTTC. This codes for CASSSPGLGISYEQYF. The chain is built from TRBV7-2 and TRBJ2-7, with 7 bases fitting TRBD2. CDR1 and CDR2 from the germline V gene are SGHTA and FQGNSA. The V segment lost 4 bases and the J segment 1 base; nucleotides outside the gene matches: 10. This CDR3 comprises 16 residues.

In this sample, this clone turned up a few times. The rearrangement links TRBV5-6 to TRBJ2-7; 9 bases agree with TRBD1. V was pared by 4 bases and J by 6 bases, with 8 bases of the junction left unmatched. Per the germline V gene, CDR1 is SGHDT and CDR2 is YYEEEE. The length of the CDR3 is 14 residues. CDR3 sequence: CASSPKNRGLEQYF. The CDR3 DNA reads TGTGCCAGCAGCCCCAAGAACAGGGGGCTCGAGCAGTACTTC.

This rearrangement joins TRBV27 to TRBJ2-1, with D tentatively TRBD1 (6 bases). Germline CDR1 and CDR2: MNHEY and SMNVEV (reference sequence). V lost 4 bases to trimming and J lost 3 bases, with 16 bases between them. The CDR3 length is 16 residues. DNA for the CDR3: TGTGCCAGCAGTTCCAGTGACAGGCTGGGCTACAATGAGCAGTTCTTC. Translation gives CASSSSDRLGYNEQFF.

This chain connects TRBV6-6 to TRBJ2-7, with D tentatively TRBD1 (5 bases). The CDR3 is made up of 16 amino acids. Germline lookup yields CDR1 MNHNY and CDR2 SVGAGI (reference sequence). Trimming cost V 4 bases and J 2 bases, with 18 bases left between them. CDR3 nucleotides: TGTGCCAGCAGTTTTCCACCCTCCAGGGTCCCCTACGAGCAGTACTTC. Translation gives CASSFPPSRVPYEQYF.

CDR3 residues: CASSSNTGAQGGYTF. The CDR3 DNA reads TGCGCCAGCAGCTCCAATACAGGGGCCCAAGGTGGCTACACCTTC. The gene calls are TRBV5-1 and TRBJ1-2; TRBD1 agrees at 7 bases. Germline CDR1 reads SGHRS; CDR2 reads YFSETQ. V was pared by 3 bases and J by 7 bases, with 12 bases of the junction left unmatched. This CDR3 is 15 amino acids long. The variable domain in full, completed from reference TRBV5-1 and TRBJ1-2, reads KAGVTQTPRYLIKTRGQQVTLSCSPISGHRSVSWYQQTPGQGLQFLFEYFSETQRNKGNFPGRFSGRQFSNSRSEMNVSTLELGDSALYLCASSSNTGAQGGYTFGSGTRLTVV.

The rearrangement links TRBV23-1 to TRBJ1-2, with 8 bases aligning to TRBD1. TRBV23-1 is treated as an ORF (open reading frame) with a function not yet certain. CDR3 length equals 21 residues. The ends lost 0 bases at V and 6 bases at J; junction bases unmatched: 24. CDR3 sequence reads: CASSQSNNGQGINEDIHGYTF. DNA for the CDR3: TGCGCCAGCAGTCAATCGAATAATGGACAGGGAATTAATGAGGATATCCATGGCTACACCTTC.

The chain has TRBV6-6 and TRBJ2-5; TRBD1 agrees at 7 bases. From germline, CDR1 is MNHNY and CDR2 SVGAGI (reference sequence). The CDR3 totals 15 residues. The V and J ends lost 0 bases and 1 base, in that order; junction bases with no gene match: 2. The CDR3 protein is CASSYSGQLQETQYF. The CDR3, as DNA: TGTGCCAGCAGTTACTCGGGACAGCTCCAAGAGACCCAGTACTTC.

The chain couples TRBV6-6 to TRBJ1-1; D may be TRBD1 (5 bases). The CDR3 has 12 residues. The germline V and J ends were trimmed by 2 bases and 11 bases, with 12 bases remaining between them. Germline values: CDR1 MNHNY, CDR2 SVGAGI (reference sequence). CDR3 coding DNA: TGTGCCAGCAGTTACAGTCGGGGACTCGCTTTCTTT. Translated, it gives CASSYSRGLAFF.

This chain links TRBV19 with TRBJ1-2; D is perhaps TRBD1 (5 bases). CDR3 length: 16 residues. Germline loops: CDR1 LNHDA, CDR2 SQIVND (reference sequence). Trimming took 3 bases from V and 4 from J, leaving 18 bases between them. The CDR3 bases are TGTGCCAGTAGTATCGAAAAGGTGCAGGGTGGCTATGGCTACACCTTC. Translating gives CASSIEKVQGGYGYTF.

The rearrangement links TRBV5-1 to TRBJ1-3; weak D call: TRBD1 (6 bases). The germline V gene has CDR1 SGHRS and CDR2 YFSETQ. There are 17 residues in the CDR3. The germline V and J ends were trimmed by 0 bases and 1 base, with 14 bases remaining between them. The CDR3 DNA is TGCGCCAGCAGCTTGGGAGGACAGTGGGGGTCTGGAAACACCATATATTTT. It specifies CASSLGGQWGSGNTIYF.

V is TRBV5-6 and J is TRBJ1-1, with TRBD1 identical over 9 bases. Losses at the gene ends were 0 bases for V and 1 base for J; bases not matched to a gene: 4. CDR1 and CDR2 (germline): SGHDT, YYEEEE. The CDR3 is 16 residues long. Here the CDR3 DNA reads TGTGCCAGCAGCTTGGCCGGGACAGGGTGGAACACTGAAGCTTTCTTT. This encodes CASSLAGTGWNTEAFF.

This chain joins TRBV28 and TRBJ1-2; D is possibly TRBD1 (6 bases). CDR1 MDHEN and CDR2 SYDVKM come from the germline V gene. The ends were cut back, 3 bases at V and 6 bases at J, with 14 bases in the middle. The CDR3 runs 14 residues. CDR3 amino acids: CASSFLTGFNGYTF. CDR3 in DNA: TGTGCCAGCAGTTTCCTCACAGGGTTCAATGGCTACACCTTC.

The rearrangement joins TRBV7-2 to TRBJ1-1; no definite D call. The CDR3 is 12 amino acids. Germline CDR1 and CDR2: SGHTA and FQGNSA. V lost 5 bases, J lost 1 base, and 5 bases lay in between. CDR3 sequence: CASSNRNTEAFF. As DNA, the CDR3 is TGTGCCAGCAGCAACAGGAACACTGAAGCTTTCTTT.

This clone was detected once. The chain recombines TRBV30 with TRBJ2-7, with TRBD2 as a possible D gene (6 bases). Germline V gene data show CDR1 as GTSNPN and CDR2 as SVGIG (reference sequence). V dropped 8 bases and J dropped 3 bases, with 11 bases sitting between them. CDR3 length equals 11 residues. This CDR3 reads CARGGVYEQYF. The CDR3 coding sequence is TGTGCCAGGGGCGGGGTCTACGAGCAGTACTTC. The full variable domain, completed using reference TRBV30 and TRBJ2-7, is SQTIHQWPATLVQPVGSPLSLECTVEGTSNPNLYWYRQAAGRGLQLLFYSVGIGQISSEVPQNLSASRPQDRQFILSSKKLLLSDSGFYLCARGGVYEQYFGPGTRLTVT.

DNA of the CDR3: TGTGCCAGCACCCCCTCGGCTGCGGCCTACTACGAGCAGTACTTC. Its protein is CASTPSAAAYYEQYF. The rearrangement joins TRBV6-6 to TRBJ2-7; no definite D call. CDR1 is MNHNY and CDR2 is SVGAGI in the germline V gene (reference sequence). Trimming cost V 7 bases and J 3 bases, with 19 bases left between them. The CDR3 totals 15 residues.

Concerning this clone itself: At one end, the junction sequence differs from germline, possibly due to a read error. V and J are TRBV14 and TRBJ2-6; maybe TRBD1 (5 bases). Germline V gene lookup returns CDR1 SGHDN and CDR2 FVKESK. This CDR3 contains 16 residues. The CDR3 DNA is TGTGCCAGCAGCCAGGAAGGTAGACCTGGGGCCAACGTCCCGACTTTC. Protein sequence: CASSQEGRPGANVPTF.

This chain uses TRBV5-1 with TRBJ1-4; 8 nucleotides line up with TRBD1. There are 14 residues in the CDR3. CDR1 SGHRS and CDR2 YFSETQ come from the germline V gene. Trimming removed 4 bases from V and 1 base from J; junction bases left unmatched: 0. The CDR3 loop is CASSGQGTNEKLFF. The CDR3, as DNA: TGCGCCAGCAGCGGACAGGGAACTAATGAAAAACTGTTTTTT.

This chain joins TRBV7-6 and TRBJ2-3; maybe TRBD1 (6 bases). V lost 1 base, J lost 3 bases, and 14 bases lay in between. The CDR3 loop spans 16 amino acids. The V gene's germline CDR1 is SGHVS and CDR2 FNYEAQ. The CDR3 reads CASSLGTGYATDTQYF. CDR3 nucleotide sequence: TGTGCCAGCAGCTTAGGTACAGGGTATGCGACAGATACGCAGTATTTT. Variable domain in full (rest from reference TRBV7-6 and TRBJ2-3): GAGVSQSPRYKVTKRGQDVALRCDPISGHVSLYWYRQALGQGPEFLTYFNYEAQQDKSGLPNDRFSAERPEGSISTLTIQRTEQRDSAMYRCASSLGTGYATDTQYFGPGTRLTVL.

This rearrangement joins TRBV5-6 to TRBJ2-2; no firm D call. CDR1 is SGHDT, CDR2 YYEEEE, per germline. The CDR3 sequence is 16 residues long. The V gene lost 0 bases and the J gene lost 2 bases, with 11 bases spanning the gap. CDR3 amino acids: CASSLDPYFNTGELFF. The CDR3 nucleotides are TGTGCCAGCAGCTTGGATCCCTACTTTAACACCGGGGAGCTGTTTTTT.

CDR3 sequence reads: CASSEWYRVQGSPLHF. CDR3 nucleotides: TGTGCCAGCAGTGAATGGTACAGGGTACAAGGTTCACCCCTCCACTTT. This sequence joins TRBV2 and TRBJ1-6; D may be TRBD1 (6 bases). Trimming left V 2 bases short and J 9 bases short, with 17 bases between. This CDR3 region has 16 residues. The germline CDR1 and CDR2 sequences are SNHLY and FYNNEI.

V is TRBV10-2 and J is TRBJ1-1; D unclear. The CDR3 consists of 12 residues. The V gene's germline CDR1 is WSHSY and CDR2 SAAADI. With 3 bases removed from V and 1 base from J, the gap between germline ends came to 3 bases. CDR3 sequence (DNA): TGCGCCAGCAGTGATAGGAACACTGAAGCTTTCTTT. As protein: CASSDRNTEAFF.

The rearrangement uses TRBV29-1 and TRBJ2-7, with 7 bases identical to TRBD1. CDR1 is SQVTM, CDR2 ANQGSEA, per germline. The J segment lost 9 bases and the V segment lost 0 bases, leaving 8 bases of the junction unmatched. CDR3 length: 13 amino acids. CDR3 sequence (DNA): TGCAGCGTTGAAGATGTCGCGAGGGGGCCGCAGTACTTC. The encoded protein is CSVEDVARGPQYF.

The rearrangement uses TRBV30 and TRBJ1-5; the D gene is possibly TRBD1 (6 bases). Trimming took off 2 bases at V and 5 bases at J, with 16 bases between the two ends. The CDR3 covers 15 residues. Germline V lookup: CDR1 GTSNPN, CDR2 SVGIG (reference sequence). CDR3 sequence reads: CAWSSVRGGDQPQHF. The CDR3 region has the DNA TGTGCCTGGAGTTCAGTGAGGGGGGGAGATCAGCCCCAGCATTTT.